Each of the 4 T cell receptor beta chains below was sequenced from the same sample in a study of blood T cell repertoires in COVID-19. Profiled with immunoSEQ multiplex PCR; TCRdb holds only in-frame clones, not every one. The sample lists approximately 200,000 clones, roughly 84% seen once, with under 4% in the top ten. The specimen was PBMCs or T cells enriched from blood (not recorded which). Every receptor here comes from a young woman who had recovered from COVID-19.

CDR3 amino acids: CASSSSEFRAEAFF. The CDR3 coding sequence is TGCGCCAGCAGTTCTTCAGAGTTTCGGGCTGAAGCTTTCTTT. The V and J genes are TRBV10-1 and TRBJ1-1; no clear D gene. The CDR3 runs 14 residues. V was cut by 5 bases and J by 6 bases, with 16 bases left in between. CDR1 is WNHNN, CDR2 SYGVQD, per germline (reference sequence).

The chain is built from TRBV3-1 (or the pseudogene TRBV3-2) and TRBJ2-7; 8 nucleotides match TRBD2. The CDR3 consists of 14 residues. The ends lost 3 bases at V and 0 bases at J; junction bases unmatched: 1. Germline CDR1 and CDR2: LGHDT and YNNKEL (reference sequence). The CDR3 DNA is TGTGCCAGCAGCCAGAGCGGGAGCTCCTACGAGCAGTACTTC. Protein: CASSQSGSSYEQYF.

The chain carries TRBV19 and TRBJ1-2; TRBD1 matches 9 bases. V lost 2 bases to trimming and J lost 7 bases; unmatched junction nucleotides: 8. The CDR3 has 15 residues. Germline values: CDR1 LNHDA, CDR2 SQIVND (reference sequence). CDR3 region: CASSIRRDRVFGYTF. The CDR3, as DNA: TGTGCCAGTAGTATACGCCGGGACAGGGTTTTTGGCTACACCTTC.

The chain is built from TRBV5-6 and TRBJ1-6, with TRBD1 identical over 8 bases. Germline V lookup: CDR1 SGHDT, CDR2 YYEEEE. The CDR3 has 17 residues. V shed 9 bases and J 1 base; nucleotides not matched to a gene: 12. The CDR3, as DNA: TGTGCCACCACTTCAGGGGGCCCGTTTTCCTATAATTCACCCCTCCACTTT. Amino acid sequence: CATTSGGPFSYNSPLHF.